Listed below are T cell receptor beta chains from one sample, sequenced in a study of blood T cell repertoires in COVID-19. Using immunoSEQ multiplex PCR, the repertoire was profiled, and TCRdb retains in-frame clones only, with some absent. Found here are roughly 120,000 clones, 85% of them singletons; the top ten hold about 13%. Sequencing was carried out using peripheral blood. Receptors were obtained from a human donor in a cohort sampled during active COVID-19. The CDR3 runs from the conserved cysteine through the conserved F or W. The D gene is left open where the match is weak. The size field is filled for only some rows; it gives once, few, many or a size class.

v_gene	j_gene	d_gene	abundance	len	CDR3nt	CDR3aa
TRBV6-1	TRBJ2-1	TRBD1	-	17	TGTGCCAGCAGTGTCGCGGCCTTGTCAGGGGGCCGGAATGAGCAGTTCTTC	CASSVAALSGGRNEQFF
TRBV29-1	TRBJ2-7	-	-	13	TGCAGCGTTAGTGACAGGACCTTCTACGAGCAGTACTTC	CSVSDRTFYEQYF
TRBV6-5	TRBJ1-2	-	once	14	TGTGCCAGCAGTCCCTGGACGGACTGGGAGGGCTACACCTTC	CASSPWTDWEGYTF
TRBV28	TRBJ2-1	TRBD2	-	15	TGTGCCAGCAACCGGAGAGGACTAGCGGGCCGAGAGGGGTTCTTC	CASNRRGLAGREGFF
TRBV11-2	TRBJ2-1	TRBD2	-	16	TGTGCCAGCAGCAGCCGGACTAGCGGGGATTACAATGAGCAGTTCTTC	CASSSRTSGDYNEQFF
TRBV7-2	TRBJ1-1	-	-	17	TGTGCCAGCAGCTTAGCAGGGGAACGGGTTGGGGTCACTGAAGCTTTCTTT	CASSLAGERVGVTEAFF
TRBV15	TRBJ2-3	-	-	15	TGTGCCACCAGCAGCGGACATCCGAATTTCGATACGCAGTATTTT	CATSSGHPNFDTQYF
TRBV19	TRBJ1-5	-	-	16	TGTGCCAGTAGTATAAGGGAGGGGCAGCCTAATCAGCCCCAGCATTTT	CASSIREGQPNQPQHF
TRBV10-1	TRBJ2-1	TRBD1	-	14	TGCGCCAGCAGTGAGCAGGGGGCTAAAAATGAGCAGTTCTTC	CASSEQGAKNEQFF
TRBV11-3	TRBJ2-1	TRBD1	-	16	TGTGCCAGCAGCTTAGATCAGGGGGCGGGAATGAATGAGCAGTTCTTC	CASSLDQGAGMNEQFF
TRBV10-3	TRBJ2-7	-	-	13	TGTGCCACGCTGCGGACAGACACCTACGAGCAGTACTTC	CATLRTDTYEQYF
TRBV19	TRBJ1-1	-	-	13	TGTGCCAGTGGCCTCTTTGGGAACACTGAAGCTTTCTTT	CASGLFGNTEAFF
TRBV6-2/TRBV6-3	TRBJ2-7	-	-	16	TGTGCCAGCAGTTACCTCCCATGGGCGCCCTCCTACGAGCAGTACTTC	CASSYLPWAPSYEQYF
TRBV5-8	TRBJ1-5	-	-	14	TGTGCCAGCAGCTTTGGGCAGTCCAATCAGCCCCAGCATTTT	CASSFGQSNQPQHF
TRBV28	TRBJ2-7	-	-	12	TGTGCCAGCAGACTGTACCCGAACGAGCAGTACTTC	CASRLYPNEQYF
TRBV4-1	TRBJ1-2	-	few	13	TGCGCCAGCAGCCAAGACGAGTTCTATGGCTACACCTTC	CASSQDEFYGYTF
TRBV5-5	TRBJ2-7	-	-	15	TGTGCCAGCAGCTTAGAGAGGACTTCATCCTACGAGCAGTACTTC	CASSLERTSSYEQYF
TRBV12-3/TRBV12-4	TRBJ1-5	-	few	12	TGTGCCAGCAGTTCCCAGTCCCAGCCCCAGCATTTT	CASSSQSQPQHF
TRBV15	TRBJ1-2	-	once	15	TGTGCCACCAGCAGGAAAGAGACGACAGTCTATGGCTACACCTTC	CATSRKETTVYGYTF
TRBV5-1	TRBJ2-1	TRBD1	-	16	TGCGCCAGCAGCTTGGCAGCGAGACAGGGAAGCAATGAGCAGTTCTTC	CASSLAARQGSNEQFF
TRBV6-6	TRBJ1-6	-	-	15	TGTGCCAGCAGTTACTCGAACACAGGGAGTTCACCCCTCCACTTT	CASSYSNTGSSPLHF
TRBV7-6	TRBJ1-3	TRBD1	few	16	TGTGCCAGCAGCTCCGGGACAGCCTTCTCTGGAAACACCATATATTTT	CASSSGTAFSGNTIYF
TRBV4-1	TRBJ1-1	TRBD1	-	15	TGCGCCAGCAGCCATCCGACAGGGGGCAACACTGAAGCTTTCTTT	CASSHPTGGNTEAFF
TRBV6-6	TRBJ1-1	-	few	14	TGTGCCAGCAACGGGTGGACAGCGAACACTGAAGCTTTCTTT	CASNGWTANTEAFF
TRBV11-2	TRBJ2-4	TRBD2	-	19	TGTGCCAGCAGCTTAGGGCCCAGCGGGGTAAACTTAGCCAAAAACATTCAGTACTTC	CASSLGPSGVNLAKNIQYF
TRBV5-1	TRBJ1-2	-	-	15	TGCGCCAGCAGCTTGTCCCCCGGGGAGGGTTCGAGCTACACCTTC	CASSLSPGEGSSYTF
TRBV27	TRBJ1-1	TRBD1	-	15	TGTGCCAGCAGTTCGTGGACAGGAGTGAACACTGAAGCTTTCTTT	CASSSWTGVNTEAFF
TRBV25-1	TRBJ2-1	TRBD1	-	16	TGTGCCAGCAGTGAATTGGGACAGGGATCGAGGAATGAGCAGTTCTTC	CASSELGQGSRNEQFF
TRBV6-5	TRBJ2-1	TRBD1	-	14	TGTGCCAGCAGTTCCAGGGGGCACGCCAATGAGCAGTTCTTC	CASSSRGHANEQFF
TRBV20-1	TRBJ1-5	TRBD1	-	14	TGCAGTGCTAGTATTGACAGGGGGTATGGGCCCCAGCATTTT	CSASIDRGYGPQHF
TRBV19	TRBJ1-5	TRBD1	-	16	TGTGCCAGTAGTCTAGGACAGGGGGCAAGCAATCAGCCCCAGCATTTT	CASSLGQGASNQPQHF
TRBV12-3/TRBV12-4	TRBJ1-2	-	-	13	TGTGCCAGCAGTTTAGTCGGGGAGTATGGCTACACCTTC	CASSLVGEYGYTF
TRBV6-5	TRBJ1-5	-	-	15	TGTGCCAGCAGTCCACAGATTTATAGCAATCAGCCCCAGCATTTT	CASSPQIYSNQPQHF
TRBV4-1	TRBJ2-1	-	-	16	TGCGCCAGCAGCCAATTTGGGGGCAGCTCCTACAATGAGCAGTTCTTC	CASSQFGGSSYNEQFF
TRBV11-2	TRBJ2-4	-	-	14	TGTGCCAGCAGCCGCTCCCTCTCTGGCGCGGTTCAGTACTTC	CASSRSLSGAVQYF
TRBV24-1	TRBJ2-3	-	-	13	TGTGCCACCAGTGACCCGGTCGCAGATACGCAGTATTTT	CATSDPVADTQYF
TRBV6-2/TRBV6-3	TRBJ1-6	TRBD1	-	14	TGTGCCAGCAGTTTGGCAGGGGGAAATTCACCCCTCCACTTT	CASSLAGGNSPLHF
TRBV7-2	TRBJ2-1	-	-	15	TGTGCCAGCAGCGCGCGGGGTTGGTTAAGTTATGAGCAGTTCTTC	CASSARGWLSYEQFF
TRBV7-2	TRBJ1-5	TRBD1	-	14	TGTGCCAGCAGCCCCCGGACAGGAAATCAGCCCCAGCATTTT	CASSPRTGNQPQHF
TRBV19	TRBJ1-5	-	-	16	TGTGCCAGTAGTATAGGGGGGGGCATTAGCAATCAGCCCCAGCATTTT	CASSIGGGISNQPQHF
TRBV4-2	TRBJ2-7	TRBD2	-	16	TGTGCCAGCAGCCAAACAGCAGCGGGGGGTACCTACGAGCAGTACTTC	CASSQTAAGGTYEQYF
TRBV11-2	TRBJ2-3	TRBD2	once	15	TGTGCCAGCAGCTCCGAGCGGGGGCGCACAGATACGCAGTATTTT	CASSSERGRTDTQYF
TRBV4-3	TRBJ2-1	-	-	12	TGCGCCAGCAGCCACAGCTACAATGAGCAGTTCTTC	CASSHSYNEQFF
TRBV6-1	TRBJ1-3	-	-	12	TGTGCCAGCAGTGACGCGGGGGACACCATATATTTT	CASSDAGDTIYF
TRBV20-1	TRBJ1-2	-	-	14	TGCAGTGCTAGTCAGCGGGCGGTATGGTATGGCTACACCTTC	CSASQRAVWYGYTF
TRBV5-8	TRBJ1-6	TRBD1	-	14	TGTGCCAGCAGGCCCCCGGACAGGGCTTCACCCCTCCACTTT	CASRPPDRASPLHF
TRBV6-1	TRBJ2-7	TRBD1	-	12	TGTGCCAGCAGTGAAACAGGGGTCGAGCAGTACTTC	CASSETGVEQYF
TRBV6-1	TRBJ2-4	TRBD1	-	15	TGTGCCAGCAGTGAGGACAGGCTAGCCAAAAACATTCAGTACTTC	CASSEDRLAKNIQYF
TRBV7-9	TRBJ2-3	-	-	16	TGTGCCAGCAGCCCCTCTTTTGGGGGGAGCACAGATACGCAGTATTTT	CASSPSFGGSTDTQYF